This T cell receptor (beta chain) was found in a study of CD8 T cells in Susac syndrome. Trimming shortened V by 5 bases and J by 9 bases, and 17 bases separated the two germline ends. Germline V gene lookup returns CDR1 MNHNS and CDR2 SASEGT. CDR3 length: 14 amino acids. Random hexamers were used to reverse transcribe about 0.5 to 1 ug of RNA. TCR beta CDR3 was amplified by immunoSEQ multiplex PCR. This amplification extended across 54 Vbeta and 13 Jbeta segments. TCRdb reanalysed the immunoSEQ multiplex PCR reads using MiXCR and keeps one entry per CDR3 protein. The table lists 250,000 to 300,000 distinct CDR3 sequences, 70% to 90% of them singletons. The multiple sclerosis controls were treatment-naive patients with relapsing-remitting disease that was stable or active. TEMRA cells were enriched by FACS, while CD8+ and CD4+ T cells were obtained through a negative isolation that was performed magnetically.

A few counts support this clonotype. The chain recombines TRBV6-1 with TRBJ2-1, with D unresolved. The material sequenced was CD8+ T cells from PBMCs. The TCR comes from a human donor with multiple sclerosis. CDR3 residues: CASSHSSAYGEQFF. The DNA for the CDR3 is TGTGCCAGCAGTCATTCGTCTGCGTACGGTGAGCAGTTCTTC.